This TCR beta chain was recorded in a study of cytomegalovirus exposure and HLA in healthy donors. The study, taken as a whole, reports: In an earlier analysis, about 87% or about 30%: the productive usage of most TCR beta V segments.

About this clone: The antigen is not known.

A multiplex PCR was run with 60 Vbeta primers and 13 Jbeta primers. TCRdb's table, derived via immunoSEQ multiplex PCR, lists solely in-frame clones and lacks some. The repertoire holds 150,000 to 180,000 clones, more than 70% seen once, with around 6% in the top ten. The specimen sequenced was PBMCs. The receptor was derived from a woman aged 40 to 49 in good health and CMV-seropositive.

The CDR3 region has the DNA TGTGCCAGCAGCCCAGGACAGGCCCCGGACCATGGCTACACCTTC. Translated, it gives CASSPGQAPDHGYTF. The chain uses TRBV9 and TRBJ1-2; TRBD1 agrees at 7 bases. This CDR3 is 15 amino acids long. CDR1 is SGDLS, CDR2 YYNGEE, per germline. The junction had 12 bases not matched to a gene; V was cut back by 4 bases and J by 6 bases.